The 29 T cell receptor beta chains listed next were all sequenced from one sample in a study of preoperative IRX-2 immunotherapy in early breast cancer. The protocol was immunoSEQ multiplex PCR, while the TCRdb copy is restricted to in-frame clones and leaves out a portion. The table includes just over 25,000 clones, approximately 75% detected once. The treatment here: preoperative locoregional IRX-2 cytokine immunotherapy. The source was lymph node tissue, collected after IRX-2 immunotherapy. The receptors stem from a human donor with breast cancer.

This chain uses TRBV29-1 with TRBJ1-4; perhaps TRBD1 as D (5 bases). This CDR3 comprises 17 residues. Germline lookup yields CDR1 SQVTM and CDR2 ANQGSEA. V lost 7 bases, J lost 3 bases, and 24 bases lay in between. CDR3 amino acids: CSAAGQGIGLSNEKLFF. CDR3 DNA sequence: TGCAGCGCCGCCGGGCAGGGAATAGGTCTTTCTAATGAAAAACTGTTTTTT.

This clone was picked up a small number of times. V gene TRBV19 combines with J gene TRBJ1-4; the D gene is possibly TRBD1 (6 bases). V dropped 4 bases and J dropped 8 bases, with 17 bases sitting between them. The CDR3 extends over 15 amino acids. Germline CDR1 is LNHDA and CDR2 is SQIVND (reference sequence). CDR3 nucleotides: TGTGCCAGTAGTAATCAGGGGACGACTCGAGAAAAACTGTTTTTT. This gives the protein CASSNQGTTREKLFF. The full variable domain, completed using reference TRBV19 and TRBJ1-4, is DGGITQSPKYLFRKEGQNVTLSCEQNLNHDAMYWYRQDPGQGLRLIYYSQIVNDFQKGDIAEGYSVSREKKESFPLTVTSAQKNPTAFYLCASSNQGTTREKLFFGSGTQLSVL.

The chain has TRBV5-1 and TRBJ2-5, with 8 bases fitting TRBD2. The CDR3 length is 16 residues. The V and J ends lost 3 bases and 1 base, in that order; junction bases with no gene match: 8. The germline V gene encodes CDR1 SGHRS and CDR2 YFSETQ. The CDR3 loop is CASSWQGAGVQETQYF. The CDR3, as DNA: TGCGCCAGCAGCTGGCAGGGAGCGGGGGTCCAAGAGACCCAGTACTTC.

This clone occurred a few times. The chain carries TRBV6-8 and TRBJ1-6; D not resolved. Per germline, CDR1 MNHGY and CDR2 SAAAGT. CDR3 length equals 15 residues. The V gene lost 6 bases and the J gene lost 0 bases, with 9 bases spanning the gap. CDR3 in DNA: TGTGCCAGCAGGCGATCAGACTCCTATAATTCACCCCTCCACTTT. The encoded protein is CASRRSDSYNSPLHF.

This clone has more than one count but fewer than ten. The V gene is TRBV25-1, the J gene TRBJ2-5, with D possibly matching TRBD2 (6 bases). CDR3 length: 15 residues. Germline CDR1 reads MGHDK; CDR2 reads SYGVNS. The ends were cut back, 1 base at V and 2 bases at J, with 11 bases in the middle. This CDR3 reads CASSEWAGTQETQYF. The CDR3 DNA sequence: TGTGCCAGCAGTGAATGGGCGGGGACTCAAGAGACCCAGTACTTC.

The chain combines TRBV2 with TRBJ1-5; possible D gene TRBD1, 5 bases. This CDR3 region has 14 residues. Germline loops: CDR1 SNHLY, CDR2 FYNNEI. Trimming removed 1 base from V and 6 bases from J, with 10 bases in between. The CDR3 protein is CASSEGTRAQPQHF. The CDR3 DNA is TGTGCCAGCAGTGAAGGGACCAGGGCTCAGCCCCAGCATTTT.

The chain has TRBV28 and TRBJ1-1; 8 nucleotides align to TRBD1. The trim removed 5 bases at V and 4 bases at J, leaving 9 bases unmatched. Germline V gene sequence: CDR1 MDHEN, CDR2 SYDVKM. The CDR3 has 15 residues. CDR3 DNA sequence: TGTGCCAGCAGTACTCGAACAGGGGGTCGCACTGAAGCTTTCTTT. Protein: CASSTRTGGRTEAFF.

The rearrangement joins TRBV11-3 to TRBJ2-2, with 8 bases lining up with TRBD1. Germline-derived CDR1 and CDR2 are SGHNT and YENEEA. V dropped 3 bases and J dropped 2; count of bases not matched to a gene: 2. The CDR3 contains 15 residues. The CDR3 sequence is CASSFQGANTGELFF. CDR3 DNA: TGTGCCAGCAGCTTCCAGGGGGCCAACACCGGGGAGCTGTTTTTT.

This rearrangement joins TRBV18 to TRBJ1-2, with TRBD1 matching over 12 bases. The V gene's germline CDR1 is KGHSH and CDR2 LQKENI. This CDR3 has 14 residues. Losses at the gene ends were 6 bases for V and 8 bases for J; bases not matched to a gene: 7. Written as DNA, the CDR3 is TGTGCCAGCTCTCCGGGACAGGGGGCATGGGGCTACACCTTC. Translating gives CASSPGQGAWGYTF.

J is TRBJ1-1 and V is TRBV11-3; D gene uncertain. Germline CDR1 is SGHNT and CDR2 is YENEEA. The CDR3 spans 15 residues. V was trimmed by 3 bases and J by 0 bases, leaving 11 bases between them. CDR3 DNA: TGTGCCAGCAGCTTGGGAGGCCAGTTGAACACTGAAGCTTTCTTT. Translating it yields CASSLGGQLNTEAFF.

The CDR3 region is CASSGSTYEQYV. The DNA of the CDR3 is TGTGCCAGCTCTGGCAGTACCTACGAGCAGTACGTC. The rearrangement joins TRBV18 to TRBJ2-7; D gene ambiguous. This CDR3 is 12 amino acids long. The V gene's germline CDR1 is KGHSH and CDR2 LQKENI. The V end was cut by 6 bases, the J end by 2 bases, with 8 bases between.

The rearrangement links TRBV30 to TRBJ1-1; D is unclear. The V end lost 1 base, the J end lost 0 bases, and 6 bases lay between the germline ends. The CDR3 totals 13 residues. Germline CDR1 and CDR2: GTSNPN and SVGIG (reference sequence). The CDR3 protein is CAWSGFLNTEAFF. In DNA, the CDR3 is TGTGCCTGGAGTGGCTTCTTGAACACTGAAGCTTTCTTT.

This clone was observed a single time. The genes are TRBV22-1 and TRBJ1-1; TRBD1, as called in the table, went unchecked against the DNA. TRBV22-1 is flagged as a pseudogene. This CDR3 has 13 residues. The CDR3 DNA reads TGTGCCAGCAGAGCCCAGGGGCCCACTGAAGCTTTCTTT. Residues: CASRAQGPTEAFF.

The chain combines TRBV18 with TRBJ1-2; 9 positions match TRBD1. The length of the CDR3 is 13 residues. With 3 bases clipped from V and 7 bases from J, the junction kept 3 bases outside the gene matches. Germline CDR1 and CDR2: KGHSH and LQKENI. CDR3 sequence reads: CASSPGQGSGYTF. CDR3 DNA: TGTGCCAGCTCACCCGGACAGGGGTCTGGCTACACCTTC.

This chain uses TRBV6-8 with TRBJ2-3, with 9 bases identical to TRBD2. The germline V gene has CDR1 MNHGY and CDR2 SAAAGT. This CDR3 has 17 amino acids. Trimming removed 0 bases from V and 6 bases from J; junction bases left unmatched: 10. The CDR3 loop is CASSYSMGGGATDTQYF. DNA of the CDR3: TGTGCCAGCAGTTACTCGATGGGCGGGGGGGCCACTGATACGCAGTATTTT.

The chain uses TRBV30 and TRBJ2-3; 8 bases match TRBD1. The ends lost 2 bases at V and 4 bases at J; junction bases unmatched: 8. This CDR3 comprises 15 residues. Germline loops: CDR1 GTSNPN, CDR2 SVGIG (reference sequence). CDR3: CAWSFTGGRADTQYF. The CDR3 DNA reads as TGTGCCTGGAGTTTCACAGGGGGTAGGGCAGATACGCAGTATTTT.

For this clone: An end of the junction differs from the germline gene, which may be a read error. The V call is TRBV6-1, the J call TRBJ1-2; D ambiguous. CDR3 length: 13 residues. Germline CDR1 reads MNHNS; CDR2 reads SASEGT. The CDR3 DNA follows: TGTGCCAGCAGAGAAGACAAGAACTATGGCTACACCTTC. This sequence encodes CASREDKNYGYTF.

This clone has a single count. Here the CDR3 DNA reads TGTGCCAGCCTACCAGGACAGGGGGTCAGCTATGGCTACACCTTC. This gives the protein CASLPGQGVSYGYTF. This chain uses TRBV18 with TRBJ1-2; 10 nucleotides match TRBD1. The CDR3 has 15 amino acids. Germline assignment: CDR1 KGHSH and CDR2 LQKENI. With V trimmed by 8 bases and J by 4 bases, 10 bases remained unmatched.

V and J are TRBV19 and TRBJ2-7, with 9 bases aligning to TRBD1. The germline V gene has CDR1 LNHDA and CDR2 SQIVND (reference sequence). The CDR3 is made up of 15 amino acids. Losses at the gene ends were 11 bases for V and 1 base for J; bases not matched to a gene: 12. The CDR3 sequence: CAAPRVGQGSYEQYV. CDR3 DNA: TGTGCCGCACCCCGAGTAGGACAGGGGTCCTACGAGCAGTACGTC.

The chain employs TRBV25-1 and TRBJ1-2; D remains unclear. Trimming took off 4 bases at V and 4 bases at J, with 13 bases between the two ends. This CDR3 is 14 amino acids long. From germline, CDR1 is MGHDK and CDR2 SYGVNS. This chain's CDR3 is CASSGIVGSYGYTF. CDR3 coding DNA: TGTGCCAGCAGTGGGATAGTCGGGAGCTATGGCTACACCTTC.

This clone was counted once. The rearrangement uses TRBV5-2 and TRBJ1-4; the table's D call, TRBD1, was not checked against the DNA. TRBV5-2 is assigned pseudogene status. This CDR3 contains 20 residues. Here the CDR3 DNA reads TGTGCCAGCAGCCACCGATACGGACAGGGTGAGGGCCGTGCTAATGAAAAACTGTTTTTT. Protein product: CASSHRYGQGEGRANEKLFF.

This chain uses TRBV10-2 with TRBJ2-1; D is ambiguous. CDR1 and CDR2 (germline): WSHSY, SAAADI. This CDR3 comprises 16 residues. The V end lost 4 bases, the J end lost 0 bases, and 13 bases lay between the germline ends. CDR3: CASSGGLSTSYNEQFF. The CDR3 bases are TGCGCCAGCAGTGGTGGGCTCTCAACCTCCTACAATGAGCAGTTCTTC.

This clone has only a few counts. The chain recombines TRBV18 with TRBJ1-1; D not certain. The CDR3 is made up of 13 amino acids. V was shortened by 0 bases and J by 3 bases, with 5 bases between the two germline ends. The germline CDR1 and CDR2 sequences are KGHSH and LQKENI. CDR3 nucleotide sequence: TGTGCCAGCTCACCACCGTCGTACACTGAAGCTTTCTTT. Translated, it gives CASSPPSYTEAFF. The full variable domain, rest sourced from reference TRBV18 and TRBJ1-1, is NAGVMQNPRHLVRRRGQEARLRCSPMKGHSHVYWYRQLPEEGLKFMVYLQKENIIDESGMPKERFSAEFPKEGPSILRIQQVVRGDSAAYFCASSPPSYTEAFFGQGTRLTVV.

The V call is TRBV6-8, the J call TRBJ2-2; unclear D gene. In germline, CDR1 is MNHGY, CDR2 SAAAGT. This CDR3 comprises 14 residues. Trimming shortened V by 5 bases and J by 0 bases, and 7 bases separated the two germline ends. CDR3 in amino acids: CASSAATNTGELFF. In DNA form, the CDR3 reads TGTGCCAGCAGTGCGGCGACGAACACCGGGGAGCTGTTTTTT.

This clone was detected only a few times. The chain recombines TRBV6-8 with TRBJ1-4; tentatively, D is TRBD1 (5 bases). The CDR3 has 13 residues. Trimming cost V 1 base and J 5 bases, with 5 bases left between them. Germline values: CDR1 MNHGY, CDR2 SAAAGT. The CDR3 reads CASSYWTNEKLFF. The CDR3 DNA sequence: TGTGCCAGCAGTTACTGGACAAATGAAAAACTGTTTTTT.

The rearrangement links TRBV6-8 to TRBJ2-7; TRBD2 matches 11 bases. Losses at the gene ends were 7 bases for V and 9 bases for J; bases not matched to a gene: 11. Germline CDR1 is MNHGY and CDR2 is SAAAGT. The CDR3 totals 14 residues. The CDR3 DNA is TGTGCCAGCACCGAACTAGCGGGGGACCGTCGGCAGTACTTC. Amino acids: CASTELAGDRRQYF.

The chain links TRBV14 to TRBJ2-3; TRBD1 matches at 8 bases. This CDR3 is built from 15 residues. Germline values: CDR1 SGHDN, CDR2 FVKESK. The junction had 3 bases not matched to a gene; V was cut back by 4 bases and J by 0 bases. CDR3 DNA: TGTGCCAGCAGCCGAAGGACAGGGAGCACAGATACGCAGTATTTT. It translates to CASSRRTGSTDTQYF.

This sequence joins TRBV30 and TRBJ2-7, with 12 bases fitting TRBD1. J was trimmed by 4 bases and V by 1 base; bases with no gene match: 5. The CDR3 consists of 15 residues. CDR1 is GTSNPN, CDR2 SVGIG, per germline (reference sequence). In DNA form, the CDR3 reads TGTGCCTGGAGTGCGGGACAGGGGGCGCATTACGAGCAGTACTTC. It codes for CAWSAGQGAHYEQYF.

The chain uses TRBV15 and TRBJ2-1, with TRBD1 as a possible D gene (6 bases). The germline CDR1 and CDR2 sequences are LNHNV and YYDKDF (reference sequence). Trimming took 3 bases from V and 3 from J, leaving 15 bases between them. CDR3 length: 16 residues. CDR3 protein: CATSSDSGHHYNEQFF. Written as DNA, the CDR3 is TGTGCCACCAGCAGCGATTCGGGACATCACTACAATGAGCAGTTCTTC.